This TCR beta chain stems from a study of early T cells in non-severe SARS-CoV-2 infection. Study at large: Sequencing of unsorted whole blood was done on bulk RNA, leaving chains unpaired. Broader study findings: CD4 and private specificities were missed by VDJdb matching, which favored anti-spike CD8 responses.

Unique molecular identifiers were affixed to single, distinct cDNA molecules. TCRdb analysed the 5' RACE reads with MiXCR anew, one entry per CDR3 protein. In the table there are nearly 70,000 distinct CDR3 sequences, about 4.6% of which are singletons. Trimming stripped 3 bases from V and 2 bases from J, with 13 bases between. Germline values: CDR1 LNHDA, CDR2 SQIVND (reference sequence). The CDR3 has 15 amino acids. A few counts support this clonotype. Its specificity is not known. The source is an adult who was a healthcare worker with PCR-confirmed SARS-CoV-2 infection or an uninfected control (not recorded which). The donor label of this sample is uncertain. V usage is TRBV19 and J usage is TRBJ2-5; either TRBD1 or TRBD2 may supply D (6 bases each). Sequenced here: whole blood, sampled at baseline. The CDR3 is CASSIGGILQETQYF. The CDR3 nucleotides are TGTGCCAGTAGTATCGGGGGCATCCTGCAAGAGACCCAGTACTTC. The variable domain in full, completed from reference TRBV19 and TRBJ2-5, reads DGGITQSPKYLFRKEGQNVTLSCEQNLNHDAMYWYRQDPGQGLRLIYYSQIVNDFQKGDIAEGYSVSREKKESFPLTVTSAQKNPTAFYLCASSIGGILQETQYFGPGTRLLVL.